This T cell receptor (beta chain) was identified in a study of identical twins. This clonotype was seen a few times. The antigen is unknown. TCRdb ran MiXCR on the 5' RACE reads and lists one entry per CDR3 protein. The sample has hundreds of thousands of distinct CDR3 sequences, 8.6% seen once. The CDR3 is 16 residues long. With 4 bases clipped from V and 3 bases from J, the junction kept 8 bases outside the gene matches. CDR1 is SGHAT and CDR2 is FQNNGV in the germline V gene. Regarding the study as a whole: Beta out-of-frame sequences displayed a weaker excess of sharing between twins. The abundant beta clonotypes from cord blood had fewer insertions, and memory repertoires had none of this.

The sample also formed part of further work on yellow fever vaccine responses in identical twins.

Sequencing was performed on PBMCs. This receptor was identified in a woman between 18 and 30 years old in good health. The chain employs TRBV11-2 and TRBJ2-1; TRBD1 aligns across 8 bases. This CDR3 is CASSSLTGAIYNEQFF. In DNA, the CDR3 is TGTGCCAGCAGCTCCCTGACAGGGGCGATCTACAATGAGCAGTTCTTC.